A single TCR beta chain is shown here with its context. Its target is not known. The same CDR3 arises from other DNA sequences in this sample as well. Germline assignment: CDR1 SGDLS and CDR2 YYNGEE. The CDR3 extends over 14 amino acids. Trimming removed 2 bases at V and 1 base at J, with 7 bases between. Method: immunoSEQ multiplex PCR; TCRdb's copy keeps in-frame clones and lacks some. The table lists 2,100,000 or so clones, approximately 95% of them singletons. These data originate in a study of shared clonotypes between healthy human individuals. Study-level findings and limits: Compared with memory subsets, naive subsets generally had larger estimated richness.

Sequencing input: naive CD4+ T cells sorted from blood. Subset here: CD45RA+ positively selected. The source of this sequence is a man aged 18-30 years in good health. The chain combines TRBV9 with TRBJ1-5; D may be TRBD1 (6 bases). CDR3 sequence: CASSVGQSNQPQHF. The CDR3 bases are TGTGCCAGCAGCGTCGGACAGAGCAATCAGCCCCAGCATTTT.